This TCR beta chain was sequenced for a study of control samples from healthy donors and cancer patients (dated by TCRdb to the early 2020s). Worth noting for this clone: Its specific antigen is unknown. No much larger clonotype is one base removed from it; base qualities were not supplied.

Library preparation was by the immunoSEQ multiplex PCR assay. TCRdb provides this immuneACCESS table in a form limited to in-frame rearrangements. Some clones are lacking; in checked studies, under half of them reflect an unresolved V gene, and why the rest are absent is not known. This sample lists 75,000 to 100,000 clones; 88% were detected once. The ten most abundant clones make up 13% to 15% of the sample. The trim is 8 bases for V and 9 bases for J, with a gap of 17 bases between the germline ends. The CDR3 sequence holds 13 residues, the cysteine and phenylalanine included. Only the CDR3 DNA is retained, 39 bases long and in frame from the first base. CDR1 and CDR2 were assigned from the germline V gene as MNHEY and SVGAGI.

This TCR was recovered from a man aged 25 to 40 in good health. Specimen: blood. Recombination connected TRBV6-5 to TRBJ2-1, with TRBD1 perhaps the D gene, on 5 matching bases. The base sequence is TGTGCCAGCTTGTGGCAGGGTTTGGGTGAGCAGTTCTTC. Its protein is CASLWQGLGEQFF.